This T cell receptor beta chain was sequenced during a study of graft-versus-host responses after intestinal transplantation. Across the study: Recipients were all induced with anti-thymocyte globulin, then given tacrolimus and steroids for 3 to 4 years.

This clone was counted a few times. Its antigen is currently unknown. Germline V gives CDR1 MGHDK, CDR2 SYGVNS. The CDR3 has 17 amino acids. Trimming took 7 bases from V and 4 from J; bases not matched to a gene: 17. Assay: immunoSEQ multiplex PCR; the TCRdb copy retains only in-frame clones and omits some. The table has about 81,000 clones, about 91% seen once; the top ten hold approximately 0.33%. Study results and caveats: Analysis identified GvH clones in recipient marrow, with some appearing first in ileum or blood. Individuals who had graft-donor T cell macrochimerism had allografts that showed high graft-versus-host to host-versus-graft clonal ratios.

V and J are TRBV25-1 and TRBJ2-7, with 9 nucleotides matching TRBD1. The sequence came from a human donor who was the organ donor for an intestinal transplant. The sample consisted of unstimulated CD4+ T cells sorted from spleen or lymph node cells, taken before transplant. In DNA, the CDR3 is TGTGCCAGCATGTTTGTTGGTAGGACAGGGGAAAAATACGAGCAGTACTTC. Its protein is CASMFVGRTGEKYEQYF.